This TCR beta chain was captured in a study of OX40 agonist ivuxolimab in advanced cancers. Regarding the complete study: The costimulatory receptor OX40 (CD134) was targeted by ivuxolimab, a fully human IgG2 agonistic monoclonal antibody. Partial responses were achieved by three dose-escalation patients, of whom one had hepatocellular carcinoma and two had cutaneous melanoma. The purpose of peripheral TCRbeta sequencing was to test whether ivuxolimab changed TCR sequence diversity and led to clonal T-cell expansion. Intravenous ivuxolimab was administered to patients every 2 weeks at six dose levels: 0.01, 0.1, 0.3, 1.5, 3 and 10 mg/kg. In the dose-escalation cohort, nearly 85% of patients were male, and the mean age was roughly 60 years with a range of roughly 23 to 79. Of the roughly 52 patients in dose escalation, about 20 had hepatocellular carcinoma, some 15 had melanoma, 9 had renal cell carcinoma and 9 had head and neck cancer. Prior anti-PD-1, anti-PD-L1 or anti-CTLA-4 therapy was permitted, and checkpoint inhibitors had been received by approximately 39% of dose-escalation patients. The paper reports the monotherapy dose-escalation portion (N ≈ 50 patients) of the phase I ivuxolimab trial.

What the work shows at the level of the full study, not this receptor alone: Antigen specificity was not determined for the clonally expanded peripheral T cells. In the 0.1-3.0 mg/kg groups, partial responders had among the lowest normalized peripheral clonal expansion, particularly in CD8+ T cells. After ivuxolimab, expanded clones were on average more numerous among CD8+ T cells than among CD4+ T cells. At doses from 0.1 to 3.0 mg/kg, clonal expansion was seen in both CD4+ and CD8+ blood T cells between baseline and week 6. Low levels of normalized T-cell clonal expansion were also shown by some nonresponding patients.

The trial excluded patients who had a history of autoimmune disease or who were on systemic immunosuppression. Peripheral blood for TCR sequencing was drawn from every dose cohort at baseline, at cycle 4 day 1 and at cycle 7 day 1. The samples were taken from a phase I, first-in-human, multicenter, open-label dose-escalation trial of ivuxolimab. Adults with locally advanced or metastatic melanoma, renal cell, hepatocellular, or head and neck squamous cell carcinoma were enrolled in the trial. Before TCR sequencing, CD4+ and CD8+ T cells were separately sorted from peripheral blood. There are 18 amino acids in the CDR3, from cysteine to phenylalanine inclusive. The CDR3 DNA has 54 bases and is translated from base 1. The germline V gene (reference sequence) specifies PRHDT as CDR1 and FYEKMQ as CDR2. V is clipped by 5 bases and J by 0 bases, and the sequence between their germline boundaries is 20 bases long.

To note about this clone: It has no known antigen specificity. Per-base qualities were not stored, and no clone one base away is much larger.

Genomic DNA was isolated from the sorted cells so that the TCRbeta CDR3 region could be sequenced. The immunoSEQ Assay was used to sequence the TCRbeta CDR3 regions. As stored in TCRdb, this immuneACCESS dataset retains in-frame rearrangements with V and J assigned. A fraction of the clones does not appear; measured against another copy, unresolved V genes explain less than half of the discrepancy, and the remainder lacks a known reason. The sample records 52,000 or so clones, 85% to 95% of which are singletons. The ten largest clones take up about 17% of the sample. The sample in question was CD4+ or CD8+ T cells sorted from blood, obtained in a trial of the OX40 agonist ivuxolimab. The receptor comes from an adult with an advanced solid tumor such as melanoma, head and neck, liver or kidney cancer. The chain is assembled from TRBV13 and TRBJ2-1; the D region possibly corresponds to TRBD1 (6 bases align). The sequence in DNA is TGTGCCAGCAGCAGTTTGCCAGGGGCCCACAGCTCCTACAATGAGCAGTTCTTC. Its protein reads: CASSSLPGAHSSYNEQFF.